Each of the 2 T cell receptor beta chains below was sequenced from the same sample in a study of molecular identifiers for immune sequencing clone quantification. TCRdb reprocessed the PCR reads with MiXCR, giving one entry per CDR3 protein. Here the sample spans about 640,000 distinct CDR3 sequences, about 20% being singletons. Sequenced: naive CD8+ T cells from blood, with Jurkat cell RNA spiked in. Stated subset: FACS-sorted CD8+CD4-CCR7+CD45RA+ naive T cells. The receptors were gathered from a human donor in good health. Some libraries in this study had Jurkat cell RNA spiked in.

Turning to this clonotype: A much larger clone sits a single nucleotide away, making a read error possible. This CDR3 is CGVLTGELFF. Here the CDR3 DNA reads TGCGGCGTTTTAACCGGGGAGCTGTTTTTT. The chain joins TRBV29-1 to TRBJ2-2; unclear D gene. This CDR3 has 10 residues. The germline V gene encodes CDR1 SQVTM and CDR2 ANQGSEA.

This clonotype showed up just once. A much more abundant neighbour one base away suggests this may be a read error. For the CDR3, the DNA is TGCGCCAGCAGCCAAGATTGTGGGGCTACTGAAGCTTTCTTT. Encoded protein: CASSQDCGATEAFF. V usage is TRBV4-3 and J usage is TRBJ1-1, with D tentatively TRBD1 (5 bases). The CDR3 is 14 residues long. V was clipped by 0 bases and J by 5 bases, with 10 bases between them. Per germline, CDR1 LGHNA and CDR2 YSLEER.